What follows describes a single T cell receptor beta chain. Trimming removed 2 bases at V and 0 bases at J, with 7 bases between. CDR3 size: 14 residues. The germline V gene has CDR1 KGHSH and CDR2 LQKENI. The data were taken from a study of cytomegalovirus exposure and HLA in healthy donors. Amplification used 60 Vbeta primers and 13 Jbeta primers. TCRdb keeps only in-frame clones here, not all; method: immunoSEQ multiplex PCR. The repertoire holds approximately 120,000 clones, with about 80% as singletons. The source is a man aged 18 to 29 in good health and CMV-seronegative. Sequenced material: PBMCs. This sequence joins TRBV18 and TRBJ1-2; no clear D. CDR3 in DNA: TGTGCCAGCTCACCAACCAGTCCTAACTATGGCTACACCTTC. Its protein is CASSPTSPNYGYTF. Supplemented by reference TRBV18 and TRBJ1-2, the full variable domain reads NAGVMQNPRHLVRRRGQEARLRCSPMKGHSHVYWYRQLPEEGLKFMVYLQKENIIDESGMPKERFSAEFPKEGPSILRIQQVVRGDSAAYFCASSPTSPNYGYTFGSGTRLTVV.